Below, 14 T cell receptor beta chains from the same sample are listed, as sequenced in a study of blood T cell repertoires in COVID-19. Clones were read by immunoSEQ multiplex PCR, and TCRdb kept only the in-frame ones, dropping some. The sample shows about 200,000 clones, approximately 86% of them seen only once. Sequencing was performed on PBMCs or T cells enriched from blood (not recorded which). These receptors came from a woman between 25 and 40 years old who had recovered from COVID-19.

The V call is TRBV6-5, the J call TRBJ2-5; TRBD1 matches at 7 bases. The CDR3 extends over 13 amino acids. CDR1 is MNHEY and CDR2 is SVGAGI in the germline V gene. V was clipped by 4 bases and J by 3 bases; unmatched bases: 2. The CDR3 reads CASSSGTEETQYF. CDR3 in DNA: TGTGCCAGCAGTTCCGGGACAGAAGAGACCCAGTACTTC.

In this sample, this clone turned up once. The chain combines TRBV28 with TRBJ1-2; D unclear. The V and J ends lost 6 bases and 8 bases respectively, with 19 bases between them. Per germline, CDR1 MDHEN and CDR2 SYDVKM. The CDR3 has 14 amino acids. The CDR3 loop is CASSSSGLPGGYTF. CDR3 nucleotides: TGTGCCAGCAGCTCATCCGGCCTACCGGGGGGCTACACCTTC.

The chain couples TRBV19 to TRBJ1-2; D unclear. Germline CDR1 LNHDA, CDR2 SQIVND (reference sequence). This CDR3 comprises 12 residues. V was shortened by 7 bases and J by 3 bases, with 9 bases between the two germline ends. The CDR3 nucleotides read TGTGCCAGTAATCAGCTAGACTATGGCTACACCTTC. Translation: CASNQLDYGYTF.

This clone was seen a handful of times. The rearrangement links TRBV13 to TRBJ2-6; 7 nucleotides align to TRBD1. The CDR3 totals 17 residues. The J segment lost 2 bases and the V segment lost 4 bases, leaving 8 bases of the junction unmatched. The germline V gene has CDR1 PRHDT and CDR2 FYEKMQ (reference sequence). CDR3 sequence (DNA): TGTGCCAGCAGCTACTACGAGACAGGGACTGGGGCCAACGTCCTGACTTTC. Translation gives CASSYYETGTGANVLTF. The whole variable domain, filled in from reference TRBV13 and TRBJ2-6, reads AAGVIQSPRHLIKEKRETATLKCYPIPRHDTVYWYQQGPGQDPQFLISFYEKMQSDKGSIPDRFSAQQFSDYHSELNMSSLELGDSALYFCASSYYETGTGANVLTFGAGSRLTVL.

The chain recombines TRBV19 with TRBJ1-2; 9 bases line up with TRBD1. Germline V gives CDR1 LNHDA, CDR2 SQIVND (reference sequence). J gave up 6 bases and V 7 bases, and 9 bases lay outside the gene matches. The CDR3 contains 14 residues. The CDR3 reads CASNRLGQGNGYTF. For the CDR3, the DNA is TGTGCCAGTAATCGCCTAGGACAGGGGAATGGCTACACCTTC.

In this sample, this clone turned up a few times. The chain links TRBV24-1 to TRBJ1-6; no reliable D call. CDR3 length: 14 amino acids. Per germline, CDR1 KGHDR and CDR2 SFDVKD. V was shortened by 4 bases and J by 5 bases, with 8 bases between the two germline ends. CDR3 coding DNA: TGTGCCACCAGTGAGCGGTGGGATAATTCACCCCTCCACTTT. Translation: CATSERWDNSPLHF.

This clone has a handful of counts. In DNA form, the CDR3 reads TGTGCCAGCAGCTTGGGTTCCTCAGATACGCAGTATTTT. This encodes CASSLGSSDTQYF. The chain carries TRBV5-6 and TRBJ2-3; D is ambiguous. The V gene lost 0 bases and the J gene lost 4 bases, with 6 bases spanning the gap. The CDR3 loop spans 13 amino acids. The germline V gene encodes CDR1 SGHDT and CDR2 YYEEEE.

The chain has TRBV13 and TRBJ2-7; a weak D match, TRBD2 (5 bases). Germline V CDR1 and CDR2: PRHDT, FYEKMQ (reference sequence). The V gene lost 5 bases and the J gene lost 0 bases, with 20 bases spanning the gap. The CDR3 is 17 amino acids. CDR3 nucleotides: TGTGCCAGCAGCCCGCCCTGGACTGATGCATCCTCCTACGAGCAGTACTTC. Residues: CASSPPWTDASSYEQYF.

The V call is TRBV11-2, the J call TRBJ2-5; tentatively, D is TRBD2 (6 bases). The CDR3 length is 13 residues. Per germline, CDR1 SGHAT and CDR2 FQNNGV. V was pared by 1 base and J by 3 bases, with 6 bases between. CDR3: CASSLVAEETQYF. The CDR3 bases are TGTGCCAGCAGCTTAGTAGCGGAAGAGACCCAGTACTTC.

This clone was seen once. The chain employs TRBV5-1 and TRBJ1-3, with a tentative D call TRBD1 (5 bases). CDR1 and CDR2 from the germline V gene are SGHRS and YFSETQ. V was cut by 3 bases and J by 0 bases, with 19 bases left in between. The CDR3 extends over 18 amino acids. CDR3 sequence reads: CASSSGRSQGYSGNTIYF. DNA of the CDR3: TGCGCCAGCAGCTCCGGGAGATCCCAGGGATACTCTGGAAACACCATATATTTT.

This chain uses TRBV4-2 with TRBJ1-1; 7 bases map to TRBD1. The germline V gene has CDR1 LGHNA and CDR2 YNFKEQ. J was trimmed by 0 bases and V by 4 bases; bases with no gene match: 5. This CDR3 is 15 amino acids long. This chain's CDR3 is CASSPETGMNTEAFF. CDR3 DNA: TGTGCCAGCAGCCCCGAGACAGGGATGAACACTGAAGCTTTCTTT.

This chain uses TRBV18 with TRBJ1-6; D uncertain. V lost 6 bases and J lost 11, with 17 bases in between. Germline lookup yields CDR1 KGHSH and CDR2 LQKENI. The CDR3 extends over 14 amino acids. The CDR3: CASSQTRRETPLHF. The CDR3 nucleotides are TGTGCCAGCTCGCAAACTCGCCGGGAGACACCCCTCCACTTT.

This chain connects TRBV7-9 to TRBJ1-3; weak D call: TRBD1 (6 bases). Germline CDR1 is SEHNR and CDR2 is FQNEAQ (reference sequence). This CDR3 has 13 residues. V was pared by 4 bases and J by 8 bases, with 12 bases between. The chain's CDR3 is CASSSPTGDTIYF. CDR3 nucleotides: TGTGCCAGCAGCTCACCGACAGGAGACACCATATATTTT.

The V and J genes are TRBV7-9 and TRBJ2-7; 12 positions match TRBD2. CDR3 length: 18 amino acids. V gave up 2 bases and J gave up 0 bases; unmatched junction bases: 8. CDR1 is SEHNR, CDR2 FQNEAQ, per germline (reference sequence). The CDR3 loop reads CASSLPGLAGKSSYEQYF. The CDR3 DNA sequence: TGTGCCAGCAGCTTACCCGGACTAGCGGGGAAAAGCTCCTACGAGCAGTACTTC.